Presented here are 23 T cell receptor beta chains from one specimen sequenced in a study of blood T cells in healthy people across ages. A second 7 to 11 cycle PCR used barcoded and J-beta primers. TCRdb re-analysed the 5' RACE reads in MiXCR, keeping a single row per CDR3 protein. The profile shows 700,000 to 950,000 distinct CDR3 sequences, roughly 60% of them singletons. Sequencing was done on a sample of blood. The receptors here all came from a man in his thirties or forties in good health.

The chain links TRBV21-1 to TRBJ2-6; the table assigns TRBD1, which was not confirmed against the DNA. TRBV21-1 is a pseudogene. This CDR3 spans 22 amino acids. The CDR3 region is CASSKGERGVGMDVGAANVLTF. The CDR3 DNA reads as TGTGCCAGCAGCAAGGGTGAAAGGGGGGTAGGAATGGATGTCGGTGCGGCCAACGTCCTGACTTTC.

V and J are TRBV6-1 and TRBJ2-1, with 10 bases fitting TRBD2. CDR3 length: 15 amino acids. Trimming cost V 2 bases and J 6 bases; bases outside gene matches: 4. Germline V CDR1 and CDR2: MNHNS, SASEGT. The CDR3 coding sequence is TGTGCCAGCAGTGAACAAGCGGGAGGGCCCAATGAGCAGTTCTTC. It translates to CASSEQAGGPNEQFF.

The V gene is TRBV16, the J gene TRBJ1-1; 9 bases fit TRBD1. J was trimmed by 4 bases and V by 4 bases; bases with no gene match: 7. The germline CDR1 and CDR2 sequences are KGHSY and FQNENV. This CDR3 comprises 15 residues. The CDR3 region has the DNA TGTGCCAGCAGCCGAGGGTTACAGGGGGCCACTGAAGCTTTCTTT. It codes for CASSRGLQGATEAFF.

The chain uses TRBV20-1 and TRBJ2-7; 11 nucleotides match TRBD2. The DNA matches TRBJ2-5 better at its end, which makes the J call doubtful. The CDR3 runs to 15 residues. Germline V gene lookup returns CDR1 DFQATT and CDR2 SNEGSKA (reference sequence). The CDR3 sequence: CSADLLAGGKETQYF. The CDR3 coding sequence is TGCAGTGCCGATCTCCTAGCGGGGGGAAAAGAGACCCAGTACTTC.

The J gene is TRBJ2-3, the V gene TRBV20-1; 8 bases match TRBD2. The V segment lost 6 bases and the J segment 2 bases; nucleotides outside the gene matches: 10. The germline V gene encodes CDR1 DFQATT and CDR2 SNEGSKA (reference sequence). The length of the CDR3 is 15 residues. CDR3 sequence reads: CSAPRGSGITDTQYF. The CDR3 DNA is TGCAGTGCGCCCCGCGGTAGCGGGATCACAGATACGCAGTATTTT.

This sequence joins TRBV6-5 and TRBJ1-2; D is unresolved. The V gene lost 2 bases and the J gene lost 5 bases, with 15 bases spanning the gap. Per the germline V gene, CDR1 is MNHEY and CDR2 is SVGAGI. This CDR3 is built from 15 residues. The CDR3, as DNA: TGTGCCAGCAGTTACATGGTCGGCAGTAGATATGGCTACACCTTC. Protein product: CASSYMVGSRYGYTF.

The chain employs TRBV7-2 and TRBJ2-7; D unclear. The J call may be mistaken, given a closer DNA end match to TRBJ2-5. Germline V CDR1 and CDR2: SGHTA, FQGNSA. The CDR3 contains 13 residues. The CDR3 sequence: CASSFTDGETQYF. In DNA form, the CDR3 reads TGTGCCAGCAGCTTCACGGATGGGGAGACCCAGTACTTC.

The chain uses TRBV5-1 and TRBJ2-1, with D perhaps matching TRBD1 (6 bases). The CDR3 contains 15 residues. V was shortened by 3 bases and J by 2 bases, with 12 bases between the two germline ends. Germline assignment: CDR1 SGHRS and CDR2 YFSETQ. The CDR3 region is CASSSEGVTYNEQFF. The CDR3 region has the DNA TGCGCCAGCAGCTCAGAGGGGGTTACCTACAATGAGCAGTTCTTC.

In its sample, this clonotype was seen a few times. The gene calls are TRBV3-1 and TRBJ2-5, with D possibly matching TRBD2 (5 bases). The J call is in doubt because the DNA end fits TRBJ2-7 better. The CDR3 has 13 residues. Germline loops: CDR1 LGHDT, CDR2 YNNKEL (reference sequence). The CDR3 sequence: CASSHVRAGEQYF. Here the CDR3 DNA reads TGTGCCAGCAGCCATGTAAGGGCGGGCGAGCAGTACTTC.

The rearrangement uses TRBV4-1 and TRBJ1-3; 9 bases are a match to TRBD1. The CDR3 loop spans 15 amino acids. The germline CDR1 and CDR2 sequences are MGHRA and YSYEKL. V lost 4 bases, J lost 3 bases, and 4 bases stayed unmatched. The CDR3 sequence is CASSPGQGNGNTIYF. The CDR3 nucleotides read TGCGCCAGCAGCCCAGGACAGGGGAATGGAAACACCATATATTTT.

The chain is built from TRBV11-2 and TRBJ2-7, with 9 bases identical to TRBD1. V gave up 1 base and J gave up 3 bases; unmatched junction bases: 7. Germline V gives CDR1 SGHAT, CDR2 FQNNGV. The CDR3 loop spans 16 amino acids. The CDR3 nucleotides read TGTGCCAGCAGCTTAGGGTCCGGGACAGGGTTCTACGAGCAGTACTTC. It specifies CASSLGSGTGFYEQYF.

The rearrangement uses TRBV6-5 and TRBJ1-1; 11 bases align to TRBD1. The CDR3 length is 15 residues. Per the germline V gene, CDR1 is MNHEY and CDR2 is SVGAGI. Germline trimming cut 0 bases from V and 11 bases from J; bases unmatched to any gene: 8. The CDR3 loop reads CASSYSGTGGNRAFF. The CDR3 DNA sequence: TGTGCCAGCAGTTACTCGGGGACAGGGGGAAATAGGGCTTTCTTT.

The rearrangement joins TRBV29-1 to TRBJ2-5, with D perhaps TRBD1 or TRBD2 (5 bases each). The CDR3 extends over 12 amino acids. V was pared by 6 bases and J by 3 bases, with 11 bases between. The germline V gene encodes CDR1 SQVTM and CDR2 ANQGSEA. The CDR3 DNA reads TGCAGCGTCGGGGCCCATAAAGAGACCCAGTACTTC. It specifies CSVGAHKETQYF.

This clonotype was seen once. The CDR3: CASSEARGVGTYNEQFF. DNA of the CDR3: TGTGCCAGCAGTGAAGCCCGGGGGGTTGGCACCTACAATGAGCAGTTCTTC. The V call is TRBV25-1, the J call TRBJ2-1; 7 bases align to TRBD2. The length of the CDR3 is 17 residues. With V trimmed by 2 bases and J by 2 bases, 9 bases remained unmatched. Germline CDR1 is MGHDK and CDR2 is SYGVNS.

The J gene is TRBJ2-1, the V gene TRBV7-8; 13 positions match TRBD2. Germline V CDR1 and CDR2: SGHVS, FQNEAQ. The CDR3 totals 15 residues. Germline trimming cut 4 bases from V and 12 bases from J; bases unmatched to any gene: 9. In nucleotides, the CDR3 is TGTGCCAGCAGCTCCACTAGCGGGAGGGCCGATGGGCAGTTCTTC. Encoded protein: CASSSTSGRADGQFF.

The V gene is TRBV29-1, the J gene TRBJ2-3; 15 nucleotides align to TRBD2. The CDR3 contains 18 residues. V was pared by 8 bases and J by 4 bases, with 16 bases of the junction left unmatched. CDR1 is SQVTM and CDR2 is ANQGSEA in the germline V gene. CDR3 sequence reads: CSTSRYVRTSGGADTQYF. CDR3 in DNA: TGCAGCACTTCACGATACGTAAGGACTAGCGGGGGGGCAGATACGCAGTATTTT.

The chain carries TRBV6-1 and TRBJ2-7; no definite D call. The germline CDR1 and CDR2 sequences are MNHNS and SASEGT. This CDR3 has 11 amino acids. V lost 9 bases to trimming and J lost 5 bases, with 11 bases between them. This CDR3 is CARPRVNEQYF. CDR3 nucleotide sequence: TGTGCCAGGCCGCGAGTCAACGAGCAGTACTTC.

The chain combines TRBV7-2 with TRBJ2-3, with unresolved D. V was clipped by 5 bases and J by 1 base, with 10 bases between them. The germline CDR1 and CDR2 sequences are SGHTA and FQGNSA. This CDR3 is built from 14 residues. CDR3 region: CASSPGFGTDTQYF. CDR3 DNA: TGTGCCAGCAGCCCCGGTTTCGGCACAGATACGCAGTATTTT.

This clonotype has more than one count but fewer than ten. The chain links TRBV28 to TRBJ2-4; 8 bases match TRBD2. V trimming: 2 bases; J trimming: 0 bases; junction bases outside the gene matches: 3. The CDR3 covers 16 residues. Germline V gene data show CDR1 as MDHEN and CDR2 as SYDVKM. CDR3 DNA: TGTGCCAGCAGTTTAGCGGGGGGATTAGCCAAAAACATTCAGTACTTC. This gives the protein CASSLAGGLAKNIQYF. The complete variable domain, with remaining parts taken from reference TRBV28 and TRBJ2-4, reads DVKVTQSSRYLVKRTGEKVFLECVQDMDHENMFWYRQDPGLGLRLIYFSYDVKMKEKGDIPEGYSVSREKKERFSLILESASTNQTSMYLCASSLAGGLAKNIQYFGAGTRLSVL.

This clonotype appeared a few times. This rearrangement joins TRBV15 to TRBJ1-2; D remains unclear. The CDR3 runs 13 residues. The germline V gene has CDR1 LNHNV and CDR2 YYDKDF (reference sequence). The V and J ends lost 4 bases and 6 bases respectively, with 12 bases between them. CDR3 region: CATSNLVKHGYTF. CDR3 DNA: TGTGCCACCAGCAACCTAGTGAAGCATGGCTACACCTTC.

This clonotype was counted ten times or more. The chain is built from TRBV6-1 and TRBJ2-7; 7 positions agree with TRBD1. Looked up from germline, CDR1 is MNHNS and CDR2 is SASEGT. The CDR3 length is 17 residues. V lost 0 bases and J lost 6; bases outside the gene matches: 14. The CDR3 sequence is CASSEAGRGTGVAEQYF. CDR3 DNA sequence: TGTGCCAGCAGTGAAGCCGGGCGAGGAACAGGGGTAGCCGAGCAGTACTTC.

The CDR3 bases are TGCAGTTACAACAGCGGGAGGGCCCTAGATACGCAGTATTTT. Its protein is CSYNSGRALDTQYF. J is TRBJ2-3 and V is TRBV20-1, with 10 bases that match TRBD2. V gave up 8 bases and J gave up 5 bases; unmatched junction bases: 10. CDR1 and CDR2 (germline): DFQATT, SNEGSKA (reference sequence). CDR3 length equals 14 residues.

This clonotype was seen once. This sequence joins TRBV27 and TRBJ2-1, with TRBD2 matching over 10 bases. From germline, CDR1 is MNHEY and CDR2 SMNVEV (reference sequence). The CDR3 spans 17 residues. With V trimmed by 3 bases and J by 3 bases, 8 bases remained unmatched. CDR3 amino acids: CASSFGLAGAIYNEQFF. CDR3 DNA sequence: TGTGCCAGCAGTTTCGGTCTAGCGGGAGCCATCTACAATGAGCAGTTCTTC.